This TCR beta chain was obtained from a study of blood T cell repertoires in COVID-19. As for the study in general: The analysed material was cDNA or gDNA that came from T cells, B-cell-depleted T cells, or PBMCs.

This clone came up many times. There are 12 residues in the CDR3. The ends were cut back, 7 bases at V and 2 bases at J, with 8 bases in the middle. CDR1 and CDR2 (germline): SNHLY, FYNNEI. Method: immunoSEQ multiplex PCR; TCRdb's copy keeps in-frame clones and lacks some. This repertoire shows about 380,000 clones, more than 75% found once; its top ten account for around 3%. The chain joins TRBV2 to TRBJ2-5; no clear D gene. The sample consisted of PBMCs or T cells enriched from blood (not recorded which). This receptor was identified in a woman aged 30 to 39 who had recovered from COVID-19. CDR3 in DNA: TGTGCCAGCAACCCCGAGCAAGAGACCCAGTACTTC. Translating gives CASNPEQETQYF.